These T cell receptor beta chains were read from a single sample in a study of T cell responses to AZD1222 COVID-19 vaccine. Here immunoSEQ multiplex PCR was the method, and the copy in TCRdb shows in-frame clones only, minus some. The sample lists some 74,000 clones, roughly 90% seen once, with over 1.1% in the top ten. The sequenced sample was peripheral blood, obtained 28 days after the second AZD1222 dose. These receptors originate from an adult who received the AZD1222 COVID-19 vaccine. Both conserved end residues are part of each CDR3. D genes are given only for firm matches. The listing skips clone size in some rows; elsewhere it reads once, few, many or a size class.

size: -; length: 14; D: -; J: TRBJ2-3; V: TRBV7-3; CDR3: CASSLGPHTDTQYF; DNA: TGTGCCAGCAGCCTGGGACCCCACACAGATACGCAGTATTTT
size: -; length: 15; D: -; J: TRBJ1-1; V: TRBV3-1/TRBV3-2; CDR3: CASSQVRVFNTEAFF; DNA: TGTGCCAGCAGCCAAGTCCGGGTATTTAACACTGAAGCTTTCTTT
size: -; length: 14; D: -; J: TRBJ1-1; V: TRBV7-2; CDR3: CASSPLNRNTEAFF; DNA: TGTGCCAGCAGCCCCCTTAACAGGAACACTGAAGCTTTCTTT
size: -; length: 17; D: -; J: TRBJ1-6; V: TRBV28; CDR3: CASSTPDPSSYNSPLHF; DNA: TGTGCCAGCAGCACCCCAGACCCGAGCTCCTATAATTCACCCCTCCACTTT
size: once; length: 15; D: -; J: TRBJ2-5; V: TRBV7-9; CDR3: CASSSLRNNVETQYF; DNA: TGTGCCAGCAGCTCCCTCCGGAACAACGTAGAGACCCAGTACTTC
size: -; length: 15; D: TRBD1; J: TRBJ1-2; V: TRBV7-8; CDR3: CASSLRDRSYYGYTF; DNA: TGTGCCAGCAGCTTACGGGACAGGTCTTACTATGGCTACACCTTC
size: -; length: 16; D: -; J: TRBJ1-1; V: TRBV4-3; CDR3: CASSPELGWRNTEAFF; DNA: TGCGCCAGCAGTCCTGAACTGGGTTGGAGGAACACTGAAGCTTTCTTT
size: -; length: 16; D: -; J: TRBJ2-3; V: TRBV9; CDR3: CASSASDAGLADTQYF; DNA: TGTGCCAGCAGCGCCTCTGACGCGGGATTGGCAGATACGCAGTATTTT
size: -; length: 12; D: TRBD1; J: TRBJ2-7; V: TRBV27; CDR3: CASSLTGGEQYF; DNA: TGTGCCAGCAGCCTGACAGGGGGCGAGCAGTACTTC
size: -; length: 16; D: TRBD1; J: TRBJ2-2; V: TRBV18; CDR3: CASSPWTGTNTGELFF; DNA: TGTGCCAGCTCACCCTGGACAGGGACGAACACCGGGGAGCTGTTTTTT
size: -; length: 14; D: -; J: TRBJ1-2; V: TRBV18; CDR3: CASSPSGRAYGYTF; DNA: TGTGCCAGCTCACCATCGGGACGGGCCTATGGCTACACCTTC
size: -; length: 12; D: -; J: TRBJ1-3; V: TRBV12-3/TRBV12-4; CDR3: CASSPPWDTIYF; DNA: TGTGCCAGCAGCCCCCCATGGGACACCATATATTTT
size: -; length: 18; D: -; J: TRBJ2-7; V: TRBV7-3; CDR3: CASSLTFGLAGISYEQYF; DNA: TGTGCCAGCAGCTTAACGTTTGGCCTGGCAGGGATTTCCTACGAGCAGTACTTC
size: -; length: 14; D: -; J: TRBJ1-5; V: TRBV6-5; CDR3: CASSTRRGKQPQHF; DNA: TGTGCCAGCAGTACCCGGAGAGGGAAACAGCCCCAGCATTTT
size: -; length: 13; D: -; J: TRBJ1-2; V: TRBV2; CDR3: CASRAAANYGYTF; DNA: TGTGCCAGCAGAGCGGCAGCTAACTATGGCTACACCTTC
size: -; length: 17; D: TRBD2; J: TRBJ2-4; V: TRBV7-2; CDR3: CASSFKSGKLAKNIQYF; DNA: TGTGCCAGCAGCTTCAAGAGCGGGAAGCTAGCCAAAAACATTCAGTACTTC
size: -; length: 16; D: TRBD1; J: TRBJ2-3; V: TRBV5-1; CDR3: CASSPGQGANTDTQYF; DNA: TGCGCCAGCAGCCCCGGACAGGGGGCAAACACAGATACGCAGTATTTT
size: few; length: 14; D: TRBD1; J: TRBJ1-2; V: TRBV13; CDR3: CASSLGTGDYGYTF; DNA: TGTGCCAGCAGCTTAGGGACAGGGGACTATGGCTACACCTTC
size: -; length: 16; D: TRBD1; J: TRBJ1-5; V: TRBV19; CDR3: CASSIVGQGDNQPQHF; DNA: TGTGCCAGTAGTATAGTCGGACAGGGAGACAATCAGCCCCAGCATTTT
size: -; length: 15; D: TRBD1; J: TRBJ1-4; V: TRBV10-2; CDR3: CASSESDRVNEKLFF; DNA: TGCGCCAGCAGTGAGTCGGACAGGGTAAATGAAAAACTGTTTTTT
size: -; length: 14; D: TRBD1; J: TRBJ2-7; V: TRBV7-3; CDR3: CASSPDRASYEQYF; DNA: TGTGCCAGCAGCCCGGACAGGGCCTCCTACGAGCAGTACTTC
size: -; length: 16; D: -; J: TRBJ2-5; V: TRBV5-5; CDR3: CASSFVHLGAWETQYF; DNA: TGTGCCAGCAGCTTCGTTCACCTGGGGGCCTGGGAGACCCAGTACTTC
size: -; length: 14; D: -; J: TRBJ2-7; V: TRBV6-2/TRBV6-3; CDR3: CASSYPGLAYEQYF; DNA: TGTGCCAGCAGTTATCCCGGACTGGCCTACGAGCAGTACTTC
size: -; length: 15; D: -; J: TRBJ2-7; V: TRBV11-2; CDR3: CASSPTPGGPYEQYF; DNA: TGTGCCAGCAGCCCCACACCAGGGGGGCCCTACGAGCAGTACTTC
size: -; length: 16; D: -; J: TRBJ2-7; V: TRBV28; CDR3: CASSFSVSAPSYEQYF; DNA: TGTGCCAGCAGTTTCAGTGTCTCGGCCCCGTCCTACGAGCAGTACTTC
size: -; length: 13; D: -; J: TRBJ1-2; V: TRBV7-8; CDR3: CASSGPTLYGYTF; DNA: TGTGCCAGCAGCGGGCCCACTCTCTATGGCTACACCTTC
size: -; length: 14; D: -; J: TRBJ1-6; V: TRBV3-1/TRBV3-2; CDR3: CASSQDWANSPLHF; DNA: TGTGCCAGCAGCCAAGATTGGGCTAATTCACCCCTCCACTTT
size: -; length: 15; D: -; J: TRBJ2-7; V: TRBV5-4; CDR3: CASSLEGPGGYEQYF; DNA: TGTGCCAGCAGCTTGGAGGGCCCGGGTGGCTACGAGCAGTACTTC
size: -; length: 14; D: -; J: TRBJ1-6; V: TRBV6-2/TRBV6-3; CDR3: CASSYEGGRSPLHF; DNA: TGTGCCAGCAGCTATGAGGGGGGCCGTTCACCCCTCCACTTT
size: -; length: 13; D: -; J: TRBJ1-5; V: TRBV5-6; CDR3: CASSLGTSEPQHF; DNA: TGTGCCAGCAGCTTGGGGACAAGCGAGCCCCAGCATTTT
size: -; length: 15; D: TRBD1; J: TRBJ1-2; V: TRBV19; CDR3: CATVGQGHSNYGYTF; DNA: TGTGCCACCGTGGGACAGGGCCACTCAAACTATGGCTACACCTTC
size: -; length: 14; D: -; J: TRBJ1-4; V: TRBV11-2; CDR3: CASSLSRGNEKLFF; DNA: TGTGCCAGCAGCTTAAGCAGGGGAAATGAAAAACTGTTTTTT
size: -; length: 13; D: TRBD1; J: TRBJ2-7; V: TRBV27; CDR3: CASSPRQGYEQYF; DNA: TGTGCCAGCAGTCCACGACAGGGCTACGAGCAGTACTTC
size: -; length: 13; D: -; J: TRBJ2-5; V: TRBV29-1; CDR3: CSGGGFEEETQYF; DNA: TGCAGCGGAGGGGGGTTCGAGGAAGAGACCCAGTACTTC
size: -; length: 14; D: -; J: TRBJ1-5; V: TRBV6-4; CDR3: CASSVDTSRQPQHF; DNA: TGTGCCAGCAGTGTAGACACTTCTCGTCAGCCCCAGCATTTT
size: once; length: 14; D: -; J: TRBJ2-7; V: TRBV18; CDR3: CASSPPAGTYEQYF; DNA: TGTGCCAGCTCACCACCGGCAGGGACCTACGAGCAGTACTTC
size: -; length: 11; D: TRBD1; J: TRBJ2-7; V: TRBV20-1; CDR3: CSATAGGEQYF; DNA: TGCAGTGCCACCGCAGGGGGAGAGCAGTACTTC
size: -; length: 15; D: TRBD1; J: TRBJ1-6; V: TRBV6-5; CDR3: CASTRTGRDNSPLHF; DNA: TGTGCCAGCACTAGGACAGGGAGAGATAATTCACCCCTCCACTTT
size: few; length: 13; D: -; J: TRBJ2-2; V: TRBV2; CDR3: CASRQGLSGELFF; DNA: TGTGCCAGCAGACAGGGATTGTCTGGGGAGCTGTTTTTT
size: -; length: 14; D: TRBD1; J: TRBJ2-7; V: TRBV11-1; CDR3: CASRRDRGVKEQYF; DNA: TGTGCCAGCCGCAGGGACAGGGGAGTGAAAGAGCAGTACTTC
size: -; length: 14; D: -; J: TRBJ1-5; V: TRBV20-1; CDR3: CSASTGLSNQPQHF; DNA: TGCAGTGCTAGTACGGGGCTTAGCAATCAGCCCCAGCATTTT
size: -; length: 14; D: -; J: TRBJ1-5; V: TRBV18; CDR3: CASSPQDSNQPQHF; DNA: TGTGCCAGCTCACCCCAGGACAGCAATCAGCCCCAGCATTTT
size: -; length: 16; D: -; J: TRBJ1-1; V: TRBV5-1; CDR3: CASSLVVARPDTEAFF; DNA: TGCGCCAGCAGCTTGGTCGTTGCCAGGCCGGACACTGAAGCTTTCTTT
size: -; length: 16; D: TRBD2; J: TRBJ2-5; V: TRBV15; CDR3: CATSTRLAGSQETQYF; DNA: TGTGCCACCAGCACCCGACTAGCGGGGAGCCAAGAGACCCAGTACTTC
size: -; length: 17; D: TRBD1; J: TRBJ1-5; V: TRBV28; CDR3: CASSRSGTGESNQPQHF; DNA: TGTGCCAGCAGTCGGTCGGGGACAGGGGAAAGCAATCAGCCCCAGCATTTT
size: -; length: 13; D: -; J: TRBJ1-1; V: TRBV19; CDR3: CASRGFMNTEAFF; DNA: TGTGCCAGTAGGGGTTTCATGAACACTGAAGCTTTCTTT
size: -; length: 13; D: -; J: TRBJ2-1; V: TRBV6-5; CDR3: CASSYVSYNEQFF; DNA: TGTGCCAGCAGTTACGTTTCCTACAATGAGCAGTTCTTC
size: -; length: 16; D: -; J: TRBJ2-3; V: TRBV29-1; CDR3: CSVPGEGGTGADTQYF; DNA: TGCAGCGTCCCTGGAGAGGGGGGCACAGGCGCAGATACGCAGTATTTT
size: -; length: 12; D: -; J: TRBJ1-1; V: TRBV29-1; CDR3: CSVVDSPTEAFF; DNA: TGCAGCGTTGTGGACAGCCCCACTGAAGCTTTCTTT
size: -; length: 19; D: -; J: TRBJ2-7; V: TRBV13; CDR3: CASSLVPIGQGESPYEQYF; DNA: TGTGCCAGCAGCTTAGTGCCAATAGGCCAGGGCGAGTCCCCCTACGAGCAGTACTTC
size: -; length: 12; D: -; J: TRBJ2-2; V: TRBV19; CDR3: CASRGYTGELFF; DNA: TGTGCCAGCAGGGGATACACCGGGGAGCTGTTTTTT
size: -; length: 16; D: TRBD1; J: TRBJ2-2; V: TRBV7-6; CDR3: CASSLPRTGSTGELFF; DNA: TGTGCCAGCAGCTTGCCCAGGACAGGAAGCACCGGGGAGCTGTTTTTT
size: -; length: 14; D: TRBD1; J: TRBJ1-1; V: TRBV18; CDR3: CASSSGQGNTEAFF; DNA: TGTGCCAGCTCATCCGGACAGGGGAACACTGAAGCTTTCTTT
size: -; length: 16; D: -; J: TRBJ1-5; V: TRBV6-2/TRBV6-3; CDR3: CASSYPGKWADAPQHF; DNA: TGTGCCAGCAGTTACCCAGGGAAGTGGGCCGACGCGCCCCAGCATTTT
size: -; length: 14; D: -; J: TRBJ1-4; V: TRBV19; CDR3: CASSPGQFNEKLFF; DNA: TGTGCCAGTAGTCCCGGACAATTTAATGAAAAACTGTTTTTT
size: once; length: 15; D: TRBD1; J: TRBJ1-2; V: TRBV7-9; CDR3: CASSGLTGGYHGYTF; DNA: TGTGCCAGCAGCGGACTGACAGGGGGCTACCATGGCTACACCTTC
size: -; length: 14; D: TRBD1; J: TRBJ1-2; V: TRBV28; CDR3: CASTTGQRGPGYTF; DNA: TGTGCCAGCACTACGGGACAGCGGGGTCCCGGCTACACCTTC
size: -; length: 13; D: -; J: TRBJ2-5; V: TRBV25-1; CDR3: CASSERGGKTQYF; DNA: TGTGCCAGCAGTGAGCGGGGCGGAAAGACCCAGTACTTC
size: -; length: 16; D: -; J: TRBJ1-1; V: TRBV28; CDR3: CASRSGGGALNTEAFF; DNA: TGTGCCAGCCGATCTGGGGGAGGGGCGCTGAACACTGAAGCTTTCTTT
size: few; length: 14; D: -; J: TRBJ2-7; V: TRBV11-2; CDR3: CASSLDLSSYEQYF; DNA: TGTGCCAGCAGCTTAGATTTGAGCTCCTACGAGCAGTACTTC